This TCR beta chain originates from a study of cytotoxic CD8 clonotypes in ibrutinib-treated CLL. General study findings and limits: Public clonotypes (which were uncommon) either contracted or remained stable on treatment.

Trimming cost V 7 bases and J 4 bases, with 13 bases left between them. The CDR3 sequence is 13 residues long. Per germline, CDR1 MNHNY and CDR2 SVGAGI (reference sequence). On this clone: Antigen specificity is unknown.

Sequenced by immunoSEQ multiplex PCR; TCRdb stores in-frame clones only, minus some. The repertoire holds roughly 150,000 clones, with over 65% as singletons. The specimen comprised PBMCs, sampled after 12 months of ibrutinib treatment. This sequence was found in a human donor with chronic lymphocytic leukemia. The V and J genes are TRBV6-6 and TRBJ1-2, with TRBD1 as a possible D gene (5 bases). CDR3: CASTGGGTYGYTF. The DNA for the CDR3 is TGTGCCAGCACCGGTGGGGGTACCTATGGCTACACCTTC.